These T cell receptor beta chains were read from a single sample in a study of T cells in Graves' hyperthyroidism and ophthalmopathy. One entry per CDR3 protein, called by TCRdb with MiXCR from the multiplex PCR reads. The sample lists about 400,000 distinct CDR3 sequences; 13% to 15% were seen once. The source material was blood. These receptors all stem from a woman in her twenties or thirties with Graves' ophthalmopathy. Each CDR3 is given without its conserved first and last residue. Fields, in order: V gene, J gene, CDR3 protein.

>TRBV7-2|TRBJ2-5
ASSLLRGSQETQY
>TRBV6-5|TRBJ1-1
ASSYTGGGAEAF
>TRBV7-2|TRBJ1-1
ASSAGGGSTEAF
>TRBV12-3/TRBV12-4|TRBJ2-5
ASSGTGFETQY
>TRBV7-8|TRBJ2-1
ASSLDESGNEQF
>TRBV12-3/TRBV12-4|TRBJ1-5
ASSFGGIDQPQH
>TRBV2|TRBJ1-4
ASSVFGTGAEKLF
>TRBV7-2|TRBJ2-7
ASSILSSATSSYEQY
>TRBV6-1|TRBJ1-6
ASRRNGGRSSYNSPLH
>TRBV9|TRBJ1-5
ASSEGGGFGQPQH
>TRBV30|TRBJ1-2
AWTREGGGYT
>TRBV6-1|TRBJ2-5
ASTKQYQETQY
>TRBV2|TRBJ1-4
ASSGPLATNEKLF
>TRBV4-1|TRBJ1-6
ASSQEVGQGYSPLH
>TRBV10-3|TRBJ1-3
AISELGGSGNTIY
>TRBV13|TRBJ2-7
ASSASETFHEQY
>TRBV28|TRBJ2-1
AIYRTDYNEQF
>TRBV9|TRBJ2-1
ASTKLAGVDNEQF
>TRBV5-8|TRBJ1-3
ASSLDPRGAEGTIY
>TRBV7-6|TRBJ1-6
ASSLAAASGNSPLH
>TRBV2|TRBJ2-3
ASSEGSGGPTDTQY
>TRBV7-2|TRBJ2-7
ASSLSPPSEQY
>TRBV3-1|TRBJ1-4
ASSQGGRSEKLF
>TRBV7-2|TRBJ1-1
ASSPRRGRNTEAF
>TRBV29-1|TRBJ2-3
SVRKGNTDTQY
>TRBV3-1|TRBJ2-7
ASSYEGGVARSNEQY
>TRBV28|TRBJ2-7
ASSLRSTWDRPYEQY
>TRBV7-6|TRBJ1-2
ASSGPRDRGRHDGYT
>TRBV30|TRBJ2-3
ASTQGNTQY
>TRBV28|TRBJ2-7
ASSLQGGRNYEQY
>TRBV30|TRBJ1-6
AWKTVSSYNSPLH
>TRBV3-1|TRBJ1-4
ASSRGQVREKLF
>TRBV11-3|TRBJ2-1
ASSINWGGSSYNEQF
>TRBV7-9|TRBJ2-1
ASSPTPGTSGTEQF
>TRBV3-1|TRBJ1-1
ASLSTGAEAF
>TRBV18|TRBJ1-6
ASSPGQDFGNSPLH
>TRBV11-2|TRBJ2-4
ASSLGPDRQEAKNIQY
>TRBV2|TRBJ2-7
ASKGHVYEQY
>TRBV20-1|TRBJ2-7
SARASRPYRAYEQY
>TRBV7-2|TRBJ2-1
ASSSSRTSRGGYNEQF
>TRBV5-1|TRBJ1-6
ASSLGGDLNSPLH
>TRBV3-1|TRBJ2-7
ASSQVGEQY
>TRBV4-2|TRBJ2-5
ASSQAPSGARN
>TRBV7-8|TRBJ1-5
ASRNREMEPQH
>TRBV7-2|TRBJ1-2
ASSSRQGARYGYT
>TRBV6-1|TRBJ2-5
GGLSQY
>TRBV2|TRBJ1-3
ASSDRGNHGNTIY
>TRBV19|TRBJ1-5
ASSIPPQLNQPQH
>TRBV6-6|TRBJ1-2
ASSYLGQGAEYGYT
>TRBV4-1|TRBJ1-5
ASSQGQVSFQPQH
>TRBV2|TRBJ2-1
ASTFGGAGGIYEQF
>TRBV6-1|TRBJ2-2
ASTRWGSGELF
>TRBV6-5|TRBJ1-1
ASSYGGQGSTEAF
>TRBV7-8|TRBJ2-1
ASSASGGGNEQF